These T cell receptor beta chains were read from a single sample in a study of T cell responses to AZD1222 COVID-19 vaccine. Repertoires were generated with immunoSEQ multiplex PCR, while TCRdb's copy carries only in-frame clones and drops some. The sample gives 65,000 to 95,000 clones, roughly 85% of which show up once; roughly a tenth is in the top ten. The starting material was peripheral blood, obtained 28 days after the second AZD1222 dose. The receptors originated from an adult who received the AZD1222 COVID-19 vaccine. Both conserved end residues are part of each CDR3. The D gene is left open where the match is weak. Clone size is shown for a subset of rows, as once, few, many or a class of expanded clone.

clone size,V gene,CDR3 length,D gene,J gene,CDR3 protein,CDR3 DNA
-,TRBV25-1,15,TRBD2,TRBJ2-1,CASSLKTSGGSEQFF,TGTGCCAGCAGTCTCAAGACTAGCGGGGGCAGTGAGCAGTTCTTC
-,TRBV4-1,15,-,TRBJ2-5,CASSPWGDPRQTQYF,TGCGCCAGCAGCCCCTGGGGTGACCCAAGACAGACCCAGTACTTC
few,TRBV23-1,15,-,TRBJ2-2,CASSQAGRNTGELFF,TGCGCCAGCAGTCAAGCCGGGCGGAACACCGGGGAGCTGTTTTTT
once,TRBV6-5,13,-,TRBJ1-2,CASSYERLYGYTF,TGTGCCAGCAGTTACGAAAGACTCTATGGCTACACCTTC
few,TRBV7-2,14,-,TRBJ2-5,CASSAPPGRETQYF,TGTGCCAGCAGCGCCCCCCCGGGCAGAGAGACCCAGTACTTC
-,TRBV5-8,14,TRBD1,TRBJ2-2,CASRDRVNTGELFF,TGTGCCAGCAGGGACAGGGTGAACACCGGGGAGCTGTTTTTT
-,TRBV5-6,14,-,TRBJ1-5,CASSSPRGNQPQHF,TGTGCCAGCAGCTCACCTAGGGGTAATCAGCCCCAGCATTTT
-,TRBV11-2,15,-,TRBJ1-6,CASSLGLPINSPLHF,TGTGCCAGCAGCTTAGGTCTACCCATAAATTCACCCCTCCACTTT
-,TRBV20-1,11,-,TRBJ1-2,CSADGIYGYTF,TGCAGTGCTGACGGAATATATGGCTACACCTTC
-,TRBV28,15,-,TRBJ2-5,CASSPHVSGQETQYF,TGTGCCAGCAGTCCCCACGTATCGGGGCAAGAGACCCAGTACTTC
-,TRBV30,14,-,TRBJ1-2,CAWRGGFANYGYTF,TGTGCCTGGAGGGGGGGCTTTGCTAACTATGGCTACACCTTC
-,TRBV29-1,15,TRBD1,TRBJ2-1,CSVEDTGDPYNEQFF,TGCAGCGTTGAAGATACAGGGGACCCCTACAATGAGCAGTTCTTC
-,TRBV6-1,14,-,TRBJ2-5,CASSETWDQGTQYF,TGTGCCAGCAGTGAAACTTGGGACCAAGGGACCCAGTACTTC
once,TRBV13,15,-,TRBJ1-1,CASSLVGHRNTEAFF,TGTGCCAGCAGCTTAGTCGGGCACCGAAACACTGAAGCTTTCTTT
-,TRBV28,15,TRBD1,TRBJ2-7,CASSLGGTGSYEQYF,TGTGCCAGCAGTTTAGGTGGGACAGGCTCCTACGAGCAGTACTTC
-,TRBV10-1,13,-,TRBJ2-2,CASRGVKAGELFF,TGCGCCAGCAGAGGAGTTAAGGCCGGGGAGCTGTTTTTT
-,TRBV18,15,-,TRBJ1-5,CASSPIGVSGQSQHF,TGTGCCAGCTCACCAATTGGGGTGAGTGGACAGTCCCAGCATTTT
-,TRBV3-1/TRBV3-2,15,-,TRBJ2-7,CASSQRAGRTYEQYF,TGTGCCAGCAGCCAACGGGCCGGACGGACCTACGAGCAGTACTTC
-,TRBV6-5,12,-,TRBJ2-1,CASSIRLELQFF,TGTGCCAGCAGTATAAGACTAGAACTGCAGTTCTTC
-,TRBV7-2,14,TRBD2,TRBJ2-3,CASSLGGGDDTQYF,TGTGCCAGCAGCTTAGGTGGGGGGGATGATACGCAGTATTTT
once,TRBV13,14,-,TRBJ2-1,CASVRGRGFNEQFF,TGTGCCAGCGTCAGGGGGCGGGGGTTCAATGAGCAGTTCTTC
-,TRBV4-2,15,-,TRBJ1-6,CASSQDYGYNSPLHF,TGTGCCAGCAGCCAAGATTACGGGTATAATTCACCCCTCCACTTT
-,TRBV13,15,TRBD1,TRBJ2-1,CASSRDRGTYNEQFF,TGTGCCAGCAGCCGGGACAGGGGCACCTACAATGAGCAGTTCTTC
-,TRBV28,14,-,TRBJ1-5,CASSLTKWGQPQHF,TGTGCCAGCAGTTTAACCAAATGGGGTCAGCCCCAGCATTTT
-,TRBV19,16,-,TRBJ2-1,CASSSLGTQSNNEQFF,TGTGCCAGTAGTAGCCTAGGGACACAATCCAACAATGAGCAGTTCTTC
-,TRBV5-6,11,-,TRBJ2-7,CASSRSVEQYF,TGTGCCAGCAGCCGGTCCGTCGAGCAGTACTTC
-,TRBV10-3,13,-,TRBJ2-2,CAIPGPLAGELFF,TGTGCCATCCCGGGCCCGCTCGCCGGGGAGCTGTTTTTT
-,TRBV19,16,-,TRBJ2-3,CATGRQGPLPTDTQYF,TGTGCCACAGGGCGGCAGGGCCCGTTACCCACAGATACGCAGTATTTT
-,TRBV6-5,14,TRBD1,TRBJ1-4,CASRETGEGEKLFF,TGTGCCAGCAGGGAGACAGGGGAAGGTGAAAAACTGTTTTTT
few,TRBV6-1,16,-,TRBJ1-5,CASSEATWGQGRPQHF,TGTGCCAGCAGTGAAGCGACATGGGGGCAGGGACGGCCCCAGCATTTT
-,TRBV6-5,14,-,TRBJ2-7,CASSYSGQSYEQYF,TGTGCCAGCAGTTACTCAGGACAGTCCTACGAGCAGTACTTC
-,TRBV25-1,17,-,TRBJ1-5,CASSRDLGDNSNQPQHF,TGTGCCAGCAGTAGGGATCTGGGGGACAATAGCAATCAGCCCCAGCATTTT
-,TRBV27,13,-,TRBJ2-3,CASSFGGSDTQYF,TGTGCCAGCAGTTTCGGGGGTTCAGATACGCAGTATTTT
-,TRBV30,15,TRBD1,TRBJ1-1,CAWSRLRGQGSEAFF,TGTGCCTGGAGTCGATTACGGGGACAGGGCTCTGAAGCTTTCTTT
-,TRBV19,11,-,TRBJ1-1,CASRGNTEAFF,TGTGCCAGTAGGGGTAACACTGAAGCTTTCTTT
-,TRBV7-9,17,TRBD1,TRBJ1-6,CASSRGQGASYNSPLHF,TGTGCCAGCAGCCGAGGACAGGGGGCCTCCTATAATTCACCCCTCCACTTT
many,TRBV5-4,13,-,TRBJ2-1,CASSLAPHNEQFF,TGTGCCAGCAGCTTGGCGCCTCACAATGAGCAGTTCTTC
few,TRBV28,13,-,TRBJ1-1,CASSRPGATEAFF,TGTGCCAGCAGCCGCCCAGGGGCCACTGAAGCTTTCTTT
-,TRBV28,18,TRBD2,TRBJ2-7,CASSTQRGGPLQLDEQYF,TGTGCCAGCAGTACCCAGCGGGGGGGCCCCTTACAATTGGACGAGCAGTACTTC
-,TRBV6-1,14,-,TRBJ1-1,CASSELGRGKKAFF,TGTGCCAGCAGTGAACTGGGACGAGGGAAGAAAGCTTTCTTT
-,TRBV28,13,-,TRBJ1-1,CASNGGGNTEAFF,TGTGCCAGCAATGGGGGGGGAAACACTGAAGCTTTCTTT
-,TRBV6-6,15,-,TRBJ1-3,CASSREVGRGNTIYF,TGTGCCAGCAGTCGTGAGGTGGGGCGAGGAAACACCATATATTTT
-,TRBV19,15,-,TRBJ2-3,CASSMGGRTGDTQYF,TGTGCCAGTAGTATGGGAGGACGAACGGGAGATACGCAGTATTTT
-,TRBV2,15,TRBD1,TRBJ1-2,CASSALRGLNYGYTF,TGTGCCAGCAGCGCCCTAAGGGGGCTGAACTATGGCTACACCTTC
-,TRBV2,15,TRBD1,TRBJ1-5,CASSQTGISNQPQHF,TGTGCCAGCAGTCAGACAGGGATTAGCAATCAGCCCCAGCATTTT
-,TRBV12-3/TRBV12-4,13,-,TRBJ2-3,CASSLRDSDTQYF,TGTGCCAGCAGTTTAAGGGACTCAGATACGCAGTATTTT
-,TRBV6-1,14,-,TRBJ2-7,CASSEARRDYEQYF,TGTGCCAGCAGTGAAGCGCGGAGGGACTACGAGCAGTACTTC
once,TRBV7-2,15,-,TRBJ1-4,CASSLDIGDNEKLFF,TGTGCCAGCAGCTTGGATATTGGGGATAATGAAAAACTGTTTTTT
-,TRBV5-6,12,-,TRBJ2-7,CASSLQSYEQYF,TGTGCCAGCAGCTTACAGTCCTACGAGCAGTACTTC
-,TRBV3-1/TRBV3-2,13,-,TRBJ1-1,CASSPQVYTEAFF,TGTGCCAGCAGCCCTCAGGTTTACACTGAAGCTTTCTTT
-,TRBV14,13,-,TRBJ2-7,CASSQDLGSEQYF,TGTGCCAGCAGCCAAGATTTAGGATCCGAGCAGTACTTC
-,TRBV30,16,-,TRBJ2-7,CAWSGDGGTRIYEQYF,TGTGCCTGGAGTGGGGACGGTGGGACACGAATCTACGAGCAGTACTTC
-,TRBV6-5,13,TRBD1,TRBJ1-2,CASRDGTGYGYTF,TGTGCCAGCAGGGACGGGACAGGGTATGGCTACACCTTC
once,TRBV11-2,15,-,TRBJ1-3,CASSIRAPSGNTIYF,TGTGCCAGCAGCATACGGGCCCCCTCTGGAAACACCATATATTTT